What follows is one T cell receptor beta chain and its context. Clones were read by immunoSEQ multiplex PCR, and TCRdb kept only the in-frame ones, dropping some. The table shows around 45,000 clones, with 79% occurring only once. The sample belongs to a study of T cells in tumors after PD-1 blockade. The CDR3 loop spans 15 amino acids. Germline-derived CDR1 and CDR2 are LNHDA and SQIVND (reference sequence). V lost 4 bases and J lost 5; bases outside the gene matches: 5. The rearrangement links TRBV19 to TRBJ1-2; 12 bases fit TRBD1. The origin of this receptor is a human donor with basal cell carcinoma. The starting material was PBMCs, obtained before anti-PD-1 treatment. The chain's CDR3 is CASSKPGQGAYGYTF. In DNA form, the CDR3 reads TGTGCCAGTAGTAAACCGGGACAGGGGGCGTATGGCTACACCTTC.